This T cell receptor (beta chain) was captured in a study of blood T cell repertoires in COVID-19. Whole-study context: PBMCs, B-cell-depleted T cells, or T cells provided the cDNA or gDNA that made up the material.

Per the study methods: Amplification from reference gene primers served as the basis for estimated nucleated cell counts. TCRdb keeps only in-frame clones here, not all; method: immunoSEQ multiplex PCR. V and J calls and clone size follow that table, whereas D and trimming were derived from the DNA. The repertoire holds approximately 42,000 clones, with approximately 70% as singletons. The germline CDR1 and CDR2 sequences are SGHRS and YFSETQ. V lost 0 bases and J lost 2, with 10 bases in between. The CDR3 contains 15 residues. The receptor was isolated from a man at least 80 years old with acute or convalescent COVID-19. Material: peripheral blood. V usage is TRBV5-1 and J usage is TRBJ2-3, with a weak D call TRBD2 (5 bases). In DNA form, the CDR3 reads TGCGCCAGCAGCTTGGGAACTCGGGACACAGATACGCAGTATTTT. This codes for CASSLGTRDTDTQYF.